The entry below describes one T cell receptor (beta chain). Its target is unknown. Only in-frame clones appear in the TCRdb table, and some are missing; sequencing was by immunoSEQ multiplex PCR. This sample has roughly 2,000,000 clones, with about 95% found just once. CD45RO-negative, CCR7-positively selected cells formed the naive CD8 fraction, excluding terminally differentiated effector memory CD45RA+ cells. This sample was taken from a study of shared clonotypes between healthy human individuals. Study conclusions and caveats: In contrast to clonotypes shared by all four donors, non-shared clonotypes had lower generation probabilities. Among the subsets, naive ones generally showed larger estimated richness than memory ones.

Trimming removed 4 bases from V and 2 bases from J, with 10 bases in between. Germline CDR1 and CDR2: SGDLS and YYNGEE. CDR3 size: 14 residues. The clonotype originates from a young man in good health. The sample taken for sequencing was naive CD8+ T cells sorted from blood. This rearrangement joins TRBV9 to TRBJ1-3, with D hard to call. The CDR3: CASSSIGPGNTIYF. The CDR3 DNA sequence: TGTGCCAGCAGCTCAATCGGGCCTGGAAACACCATATATTTT.